The 28 T cell receptor beta chains reported below all come from one sample, sequenced in a study of shared clonotypes between healthy human individuals. Here immunoSEQ multiplex PCR was the method, and the copy in TCRdb shows in-frame clones only, minus some. The sample carries approximately 2.1 million clones, 85% to 95% recorded once. Sequenced material: naive CD4+ T cells from PBMCs. Subset meaning: CD45RA+ positively selected. The receptors originated from a man between 18 and 29 years old in good health. Some clones in this sample may be carry-over from other donors' samples.

The V call is TRBV27, the J call TRBJ2-7; 14 bases line up with TRBD2. Germline V gene data show CDR1 as MNHEY and CDR2 as SMNVEV (reference sequence). This CDR3 region has 16 residues. The V segment lost 5 bases and the J segment 3 bases; nucleotides outside the gene matches: 6. The CDR3 bases are TGTGCCAGCAGTGCCGAAGGGACTAGCGGGAGCTACGAGCAGTACTTC. Protein sequence: CASSAEGTSGSYEQYF.

This clone was detected only once. The identical CDR3 is also encoded by other nucleotide sequences in the sample. The chain has TRBV28 and TRBJ1-1; 8 bases agree with TRBD1. Unmatched junction bases numbered 2, after V lost 3 bases and J lost 5 bases. This CDR3 region has 13 residues. The germline gives CDR1 MDHEN, CDR2 SYDVKM. Written as DNA, the CDR3 is TGTGCCAGCAGTTTTCAGGGGGCGACTGAAGCTTTCTTT. Translating gives CASSFQGATEAFF.

On this clone itself: Other DNA sequences within the sample encode an identical CDR3. The chain employs TRBV5-1 and TRBJ2-5; D possibly uses TRBD1 or TRBD2 (6 bases each). Trimming left V 4 bases short and J 1 base short, with 11 bases between. Germline-derived CDR1 and CDR2 are SGHRS and YFSETQ. CDR3 length: 14 residues. This chain's CDR3 is CASSLGGFQETQYF. In nucleotides, the CDR3 is TGCGCCAGCAGCCTAGGGGGGTTCCAAGAGACCCAGTACTTC.

The rearrangement joins TRBV5-4 to TRBJ2-5, with 13 bases fitting TRBD2. The CDR3 is 17 residues long. Germline CDR1 and CDR2: SGHNT and YYREEE (reference sequence). V lost 2 bases to trimming and J lost 5 bases; unmatched junction nucleotides: 9. CDR3 loop: CASSLGTSGRVGETQYF. The CDR3 DNA follows: TGTGCCAGCAGCTTAGGAACTAGCGGGAGGGTTGGGGAGACCCAGTACTTC.

This sequence joins TRBV4-1 and TRBJ2-1; TRBD2 might be the D (6 bases). Trimming removed 6 bases from V and 5 bases from J, with 20 bases in between. Germline lookup yields CDR1 MGHRA and CDR2 YSYEKL. This CDR3 contains 16 residues. The CDR3: CASRTLANTKNNEQFF. The CDR3 DNA sequence: TGCGCCAGCAGGACCCTAGCGAACACCAAGAACAATGAGCAGTTCTTC.

The rearrangement joins TRBV2 to TRBJ1-1; D possibly corresponds to TRBD1 (6 bases). The CDR3 is made up of 15 amino acids. V lost 8 bases, J lost 4 bases, and 20 bases lay in between. In germline, CDR1 is SNHLY, CDR2 FYNNEI. DNA of the CDR3: TGTGCCAGCTACATGGCAGGGGCAGGATTCACTGAAGCTTTCTTT. This translates into CASYMAGAGFTEAFF.

The chain couples TRBV27 to TRBJ1-3; D is ambiguous. V lost 5 bases and J lost 2, with 7 bases in between. The CDR3 sequence is 13 residues long. The germline V gene has CDR1 MNHEY and CDR2 SMNVEV (reference sequence). The CDR3 DNA is TGTGCCAGCAGTCGTGGTGCTGGAAACACCATATATTTT. Its protein is CASSRGAGNTIYF.

The chain couples TRBV19 to TRBJ2-4, with 8 bases aligning to TRBD1. CDR3 size: 15 residues. V shed 4 bases and J 1 base; nucleotides not matched to a gene: 3. In germline, CDR1 is LNHDA, CDR2 SQIVND (reference sequence). The CDR3 coding sequence is TGTGCCAGTAGTAAGCAGGGGGCCGCCAAAAACATTCAGTACTTC. This translates into CASSKQGAAKNIQYF.

The chain employs TRBV7-9 and TRBJ1-2; D possibly corresponds to TRBD1 (5 bases). The CDR3 length is 15 residues. CDR1 is SEHNR and CDR2 is FQNEAQ in the germline V gene (reference sequence). V was clipped by 0 bases and J by 4 bases, with 12 bases between them. This CDR3 is CASSLAGAGGYGYTF. The CDR3 bases are TGTGCCAGCAGCTTAGCCGGCGCGGGGGGCTATGGCTACACCTTC.

The rearrangement joins TRBV28 to TRBJ2-7; no firm D call. The germline V gene has CDR1 MDHEN and CDR2 SYDVKM. Trimming took 5 bases from V and 7 from J, leaving 15 bases between them. There are 13 residues in the CDR3. CDR3 region: CASSISPQIEQYF. Written as DNA, the CDR3 is TGTGCCAGCAGTATCTCCCCCCAGATAGAGCAGTACTTC. The full variable domain, rest sourced from reference TRBV28 and TRBJ2-7, is DVKVTQSSRYLVKRTGEKVFLECVQDMDHENMFWYRQDPGLGLRLIYFSYDVKMKEKGDIPEGYSVSREKKERFSLILESASTNQTSMYLCASSISPQIEQYFGPGTRLTVT.

The V and J genes are TRBV11-2 and TRBJ2-2; tentatively, D is TRBD2 (6 bases). CDR1 is SGHAT and CDR2 is FQNNGV in the germline V gene. Trimming took off 7 bases at V and 4 bases at J, with 13 bases between the two ends. This CDR3 has 14 residues. CDR3 sequence (DNA): TGTGCCAGCACCCCCGGGACTCCCACCGGGGAGCTGTTTTTT. Its protein is CASTPGTPTGELFF. Combining the CDR3 with reference TRBV11-2 and TRBJ2-2 gives the whole variable domain EAGVAQSPRYKIIEKRQSVAFWCNPISGHATLYWYQQILGQGPKLLIQFQNNGVVDDSQLPKDRFSAERLKGVDSTLKIQPAKLEDSAVYLCASTPGTPTGELFFGEGSRLTVL.

The chain employs TRBV7-2 and TRBJ1-2, with a tentative D call TRBD1 (5 bases). Germline V gives CDR1 SGHTA, CDR2 FQGNSA. Trimming cost V 2 bases and J 4 bases, with 17 bases left between them. The CDR3 is made up of 16 amino acids. The CDR3 region is CASSLKAGSTLYGYTF. The CDR3 region has the DNA TGTGCCAGCAGCTTAAAGGCAGGGTCCACCCTCTATGGCTACACCTTC.

The rearrangement uses TRBV6-5 and TRBJ2-7; 7 bases line up with TRBD2. CDR1 MNHEY and CDR2 SVGAGI come from the germline V gene. This CDR3 has 15 amino acids. With V trimmed by 2 bases and J by 1 base, 5 bases remained unmatched. The CDR3 here is CASSYGLGGSYEQYF. The CDR3 DNA follows: TGTGCCAGCAGTTACGGGTTGGGGGGGTCCTACGAGCAGTACTTC.

The rearrangement links TRBV5-1 to TRBJ2-1; 9 nucleotides agree with TRBD2. Germline V gives CDR1 SGHRS, CDR2 YFSETQ. The CDR3 has 15 amino acids. With 3 bases clipped from V and 3 bases from J, the junction kept 4 bases outside the gene matches. The chain's CDR3 is CASSSASGVYNEQFF. In DNA, the CDR3 is TGCGCCAGCAGCTCGGCTAGCGGGGTCTACAATGAGCAGTTCTTC.

V gene TRBV6-1 combines with J gene TRBJ1-1, with D possibly being TRBD1 (6 bases). V lost 5 bases, J lost 6 bases, and 16 bases lay in between. CDR1 and CDR2 (germline): MNHNS, SASEGT. CDR3 size: 14 residues. The chain's CDR3 is CASSPKGGTPEAFF. CDR3 coding DNA: TGTGCCAGCAGTCCAAAAGGGGGGACTCCTGAAGCTTTCTTT.

V usage is TRBV18 and J usage is TRBJ2-1; 8 nucleotides align to TRBD2. This CDR3 region has 17 residues. With 3 bases clipped from V and 2 bases from J, the junction kept 9 bases outside the gene matches. Germline CDR1 reads KGHSH; CDR2 reads LQKENI. The DNA of the CDR3 is TGTGCCAGCTCACCGTCCATAGCGGGGTTGACCTACAATGAGCAGTTCTTC. Translating gives CASSPSIAGLTYNEQFF. Full variable domain (rest looked up from reference TRBV18 and TRBJ2-1): NAGVMQNPRHLVRRRGQEARLRCSPMKGHSHVYWYRQLPEEGLKFMVYLQKENIIDESGMPKERFSAEFPKEGPSILRIQQVVRGDSAAYFCASSPSIAGLTYNEQFFGPGTRLTVL.

This sequence joins TRBV9 and TRBJ2-6; no firm D call. The CDR3 extends over 14 amino acids. Between the trimmed V and J ends, which lost 0 bases and 8 bases, there was a span of 9 bases. Germline values: CDR1 SGDLS, CDR2 YYNGEE. In DNA, the CDR3 is TGTGCCAGCAGCGTAGACCCAGCTCCCAACGTCCTGACTTTC. Its protein is CASSVDPAPNVLTF.

V gene TRBV14 combines with J gene TRBJ2-1, with TRBD2 identical over 7 bases. CDR3 size: 13 residues. V was clipped by 2 bases and J by 10 bases; unmatched bases: 5. The germline V gene has CDR1 SGHDN and CDR2 FVKESK. CDR3 DNA: TGTGCCAGCAGCCAATTACTAGCGTCGGAGCAGTTCTTC. Its protein is CASSQLLASEQFF.

In its sample, this clone was seen once. V is TRBV11-2 and J is TRBJ1-1; no firm D call. V lost 5 bases to trimming and J lost 1 base, with 11 bases between them. Germline values: CDR1 SGHAT, CDR2 FQNNGV. The length of the CDR3 is 14 residues. The CDR3 nucleotides read TGTGCCAGCAGCGCCGTTAACTCGAACACTGAAGCTTTCTTT. Protein sequence: CASSAVNSNTEAFF.

The chain is built from TRBV6-5 and TRBJ1-2; tentatively, D is TRBD1 (5 bases). Germline V gene lookup returns CDR1 MNHEY and CDR2 SVGAGI. Trimming removed 2 bases from V and 5 bases from J, with 15 bases in between. This CDR3 has 15 residues. For the CDR3, the DNA is TGTGCCAGCAGTTACCGGGCGGGACGTCGATATGGCTACACCTTC. Encoded protein: CASSYRAGRRYGYTF.

This chain connects TRBV5-8 to TRBJ1-2; TRBD1 might be the D (5 bases). Trimming left V 0 bases short and J 4 bases short, with 13 bases between. CDR3 length: 15 amino acids. The germline CDR1 and CDR2 sequences are SGHTS and YDEGEE. The CDR3, as DNA: TGTGCCAGCAGCTTGGTACAGGCCCCCGTCTATGGCTACACCTTC. This codes for CASSLVQAPVYGYTF.

Regarding this clone: The identical CDR3 is also encoded by other nucleotide sequences in the sample. The gene calls are TRBV28 and TRBJ1-1; D possibly corresponds to TRBD1 (6 bases). V lost 1 base, J lost 3 bases, and 9 bases lay in between. This CDR3 has 14 amino acids. Germline V lookup: CDR1 MDHEN, CDR2 SYDVKM. The CDR3 is CASSLSRGDTEAFF. CDR3 sequence (DNA): TGTGCCAGCAGTTTATCTAGGGGGGACACTGAAGCTTTCTTT.

The chain links TRBV9 to TRBJ2-7; a possible D gene is TRBD1 (6 bases). Trimming took off 6 bases at V and 1 base at J, with 17 bases between the two ends. Germline V CDR1 and CDR2: SGDLS, YYNGEE. This CDR3 region has 15 residues. The CDR3 DNA sequence: TGTGCCAGCATCCGGGACACATTACCTTCCTACGAGCAGTACTTC. This gives the protein CASIRDTLPSYEQYF.

The chain combines TRBV28 with TRBJ2-7; 9 bases are shared with TRBD1. The germline gives CDR1 MDHEN, CDR2 SYDVKM. Trimming cost V 5 bases and J 5 bases; bases outside gene matches: 10. CDR3 length equals 15 residues. The CDR3 sequence: CASSLGTGRPHEQYF. The CDR3 nucleotides read TGTGCCAGCAGTCTCGGGACAGGGCGTCCCCACGAGCAGTACTTC.

A few counts support this clone. The rearrangement uses TRBV2 and TRBJ1-1; TRBD1 aligns across 7 bases. The CDR3 runs 13 residues. Germline V CDR1 and CDR2: SNHLY, FYNNEI. V lost 10 bases to trimming and J lost 4 bases; unmatched junction nucleotides: 9. The CDR3 here is CATTQGSGTEAFF. The CDR3 DNA reads TGTGCCACCACACAGGGGTCCGGCACTGAAGCTTTCTTT.

This rearrangement joins TRBV10-3 to TRBJ2-1; a weak D match, TRBD1 (5 bases). The CDR3 loop spans 13 amino acids. Trimming stripped 4 bases from V and 3 bases from J, with 7 bases between. CDR1 ENHRY and CDR2 SYGVKD come from the germline V gene. Written as DNA, the CDR3 is TGTGCCATCAGTGGCGACAGCTACAATGAGCAGTTCTTC. This sequence encodes CAISGDSYNEQFF.

The chain is built from TRBV30 and TRBJ1-4, with a tentative D call TRBD1 (6 bases). Germline CDR1 and CDR2: GTSNPN and SVGIG (reference sequence). The CDR3 has 15 residues. Between the trimmed V and J ends, which lost 2 bases and 2 bases, there was a span of 12 bases. CDR3 nucleotides: TGTGCCTGGAGTTTACAGGGTGGGACTAATGAAAAACTGTTTTTT. This sequence encodes CAWSLQGGTNEKLFF.

The chain uses TRBV28 and TRBJ1-2; D gene unclear. The V and J ends lost 2 bases and 0 bases respectively, with 7 bases between them. From germline, CDR1 is MDHEN and CDR2 SYDVKM. The CDR3 has 14 residues. CDR3 bases: TGTGCCAGCAGTTTAACGGATACTAACTATGGCTACACCTTC. This sequence encodes CASSLTDTNYGYTF.